What follows describes a single T cell receptor beta chain. Its antigen is unidentified. This is likely a read error, given that the CDR3 carries no conserved phenylalanine or tryptophan at its end. The data originate from a study of metastatic and nonmetastatic thyroid tumors. The overall study: Patients with malignant and benign thyroid disease provided blood and tumor or nodule tissue, whose repertoires were compared. Findings of the study overall: For both blood and tumor, malignant thyroid tumors reportedly showed significantly higher TCR beta diversity than benign nodules did.

TCRdb re-analyzed the PCR reads through MiXCR. Counted here are tens of thousands of clones, about 12% occurring once; the ten biggest clones make up approximately 8.7%. Ahead of thyroid surgery, no patient had received treatment of any kind. Germline CDR1 and CDR2: MNHEY and SMNVEV (reference sequence). The CDR3 loop spans 14 amino acids. The receptor comes from a male donor with papillary thyroid cancer or a benign thyroid nodule (not recorded which). Some clones in this sample may be carry-over from other donors' samples. Sequenced input: blood. The chain joins TRBV27 to TRBJ2-6; D unresolved. CDR3 residues: CASSFSSGANVLTS. The DNA for the CDR3 is TGTGCCAGCAGTTTCAGCTCTGGTGCCAACGTCCTGACTTCC.